This T cell receptor beta chain was found in a study of cytomegalovirus exposure and HLA in healthy donors. Turning to the study itself: Genotyping of some 400 donors showed that about 79% belonged to the Caucasian-associated ancestry cluster.

General study results and limits: A later analysis linked a missense DCLRE1C variant to TCR beta V- and J-gene trimming. A later analysis by the authors found several of the most significant clusters apparently linked to common viral pathogens. Researchers counted over 150 TCR beta chains as cytomegalovirus-associated.

Germline CDR1 is LGHNA and CDR2 is YSLEER. There are 20 residues in the CDR3. Trimming took 4 bases from V and 2 from J; bases not matched to a gene: 13. Remarks on this clone: Antigen: not known.

Use of 60 Vbeta and 13 Jbeta primers characterized the PCR. Clones were read by immunoSEQ multiplex PCR, and TCRdb kept only the in-frame ones, dropping some. The data hold around 160,000 clones, with about 79% observed a single time. The clonotype was recovered from a man aged 45 to 65 in good health and CMV-seropositive. The sample taken for sequencing was PBMCs. This sequence joins TRBV4-3 and TRBJ2-3; 15 positions match TRBD2. CDR3 DNA: TGCGCCAGCAGCCGAGAACCCGGGACTAGCGGGGGGCTTGCCACAGATACGCAGTATTTT. Amino acids: CASSREPGTSGGLATDTQYF.